This entry lists 25 T cell receptor beta chains sequenced from one sample in a study of OX40 agonist ivuxolimab in advanced cancers. The repertoire was sequenced with immunoSEQ multiplex PCR; TCRdb's copy has only in-frame clones and lacks some. The table records about 130,000 clones, roughly 92% of them present only once. The specimen comprised CD4+ or CD8+ T cells sorted from blood, sampled in a trial of the OX40 agonist ivuxolimab. The source of these receptors is an adult with an advanced solid tumor such as melanoma, head and neck, liver or kidney cancer.

This clone has more than one count but fewer than ten. The chain couples TRBV5-1 to TRBJ2-1; no clear D gene. The CDR3 has 14 residues. In germline, CDR1 is SGHRS, CDR2 YFSETQ. Between the trimmed V and J ends, which lost 0 bases and 7 bases, there was a span of 11 bases. The CDR3 DNA is TGCGCCAGCAGCTTGGAGATCGGGTTGAATGAGCAGTTCTTC. The encoded protein is CASSLEIGLNEQFF.

J is TRBJ2-1 and V is TRBV9, with D perhaps assigned TRBD1 or TRBD2 (5 bases each). Germline CDR1 reads SGDLS; CDR2 reads YYNGEE. There are 15 residues in the CDR3. Trimming stripped 7 bases from V and 5 bases from J, with 19 bases between. The CDR3 sequence is CASDARGRGDNEQFF. The DNA for the CDR3 is TGTGCCAGCGACGCTAGGGGTCGGGGTGACAATGAGCAGTTCTTC.

The chain has TRBV28 and TRBJ1-4, with unresolved D. Trimming took 7 bases from V and 0 from J, leaving 9 bases between them. This CDR3 contains 14 residues. Germline V gene data show CDR1 as MDHEN and CDR2 as SYDVKM. The chain's CDR3 is CASTPDSTNEKLFF. Here the CDR3 DNA reads TGTGCCAGCACTCCCGATTCAACTAATGAAAAACTGTTTTTT.

The V call is TRBV5-1, the J call TRBJ1-1, with D possibly TRBD1 on 5 matching bases. The ends were cut back, 6 bases at V and 5 bases at J, with 8 bases in the middle. CDR1 is SGHRS, CDR2 YFSETQ, per germline. This CDR3 region has 11 residues. CDR3 DNA sequence: TGCGCCAGCAAGGGGATAACTGAAGCTTTCTTT. Encoded protein: CASKGITEAFF.

The rearrangement links TRBV7-3 to TRBJ2-7; tentatively, D is TRBD2 (5 bases). V shed 1 base and J shed 5 bases, with 9 bases lying between them. CDR3 length: 13 amino acids. Per germline, CDR1 SGHTA and CDR2 FQGTGA. In DNA form, the CDR3 reads TGTGCCAGCAGCTTAAACCTAGCTGACGAGCAGTACTTC. Translation gives CASSLNLADEQYF.

The rearrangement links TRBV9 to TRBJ2-2; D call uncertain. The CDR3 consists of 14 residues. The ends were cut back, 3 bases at V and 3 bases at J, with 9 bases in the middle. Germline V gene sequence: CDR1 SGDLS, CDR2 YYNGEE. The CDR3 here is CASSARRYTGELFF. CDR3 nucleotide sequence: TGTGCCAGCAGCGCCCGTCGGTACACCGGGGAGCTGTTTTTT.

The V gene is TRBV30, the J gene TRBJ2-1; 9 bases are a match to TRBD2. The CDR3 is 13 residues long. CDR1 is GTSNPN and CDR2 is SVGIG in the germline V gene (reference sequence). V dropped 1 base and J dropped 8; count of bases not matched to a gene: 3. The CDR3 is CAWSDGTSHEQFF. In DNA form, the CDR3 reads TGTGCCTGGAGTGATGGGACTAGCCATGAGCAGTTCTTC.

This rearrangement joins TRBV4-1 to TRBJ2-3; 7 nucleotides match TRBD2. Germline CDR1 MGHRA, CDR2 YSYEKL. Trimming removed 4 bases from V and 2 bases from J; junction bases left unmatched: 6. The CDR3 loop spans 15 amino acids. Here the CDR3 DNA reads TGCGCCAGCAGCCCCCAAGCGGGGACCACAGATACGCAGTATTTT. Translating gives CASSPQAGTTDTQYF.

The chain employs TRBV20-1 and TRBJ2-1; D not resolved. Looked up from germline, CDR1 is DFQATT and CDR2 is SNEGSKA (reference sequence). V was shortened by 6 bases and J by 5 bases, with 8 bases between the two germline ends. The CDR3 sequence is 11 residues long. For the CDR3, the DNA is TGCAGTGCCCCTAGTAACAATGAGCAGTTCTTC. Its protein product is CSAPSNNEQFF.

The V gene is TRBV10-3, the J gene TRBJ1-4, with D perhaps TRBD1 (6 bases). CDR3 size: 14 residues. The germline CDR1 and CDR2 sequences are ENHRY and SYGVKD. V dropped 3 bases and J dropped 7 bases, with 12 bases sitting between them. CDR3 DNA sequence: TGTGCCATCAGTGATGGGGGCGCGGGTGAAAAACTGTTTTTT. The encoded protein is CAISDGGAGEKLFF.

The rearrangement links TRBV28 to TRBJ1-2, with 7 bases matching TRBD1. The germline V gene has CDR1 MDHEN and CDR2 SYDVKM. V was clipped by 5 bases and J by 8 bases; unmatched bases: 14. The length of the CDR3 is 15 residues. For the CDR3, the DNA is TGTGCCAGCAGTGACAGGGAGAGGCCAAAATGGGGCTACACCTTC. The encoded protein is CASSDRERPKWGYTF.

This chain uses TRBV11-2 with TRBJ2-3, with D unresolved. The V end was cut by 5 bases, the J end by 2 bases, with 14 bases between. Per the germline V gene, CDR1 is SGHAT and CDR2 is FQNNGV. The CDR3 length is 15 residues. The CDR3 here is CASSLRTQDTDTQYF. In DNA form, the CDR3 reads TGTGCCAGCAGCCTTCGGACCCAAGACACAGATACGCAGTATTTT.

The chain joins TRBV7-3 to TRBJ2-5; TRBD2 aligns across 14 bases. Trimming removed 5 bases from V and 11 bases from J; junction bases left unmatched: 10. CDR1 SGHTA and CDR2 FQGTGA come from the germline V gene. The length of the CDR3 is 15 residues. The CDR3 nucleotides are TGTGCCAGCAGCATGACGGGACTAGCGGGAGTAGAGCAGTACTTC. It specifies CASSMTGLAGVEQYF.

The chain has TRBV19 and TRBJ2-1, with a tentative D call TRBD1 (6 bases). The ends were cut back, 6 bases at V and 0 bases at J, with 15 bases in the middle. The CDR3 covers 16 residues. CDR1 and CDR2 from the germline V gene are LNHDA and SQIVND (reference sequence). This CDR3 is CASSNRQASSYNEQFF. The CDR3 DNA reads TGTGCCAGTAGCAACCGACAGGCGAGCTCCTACAATGAGCAGTTCTTC.

The rearrangement uses TRBV28 and TRBJ2-3, with D hard to call. Germline-derived CDR1 and CDR2 are MDHEN and SYDVKM. The ends were cut back, 5 bases at V and 11 bases at J, with 17 bases in the middle. The CDR3 length is 13 residues. CDR3 protein: CASSPDGVEKQYF. The CDR3 nucleotides are TGTGCCAGCAGTCCCGATGGGGTAGAGAAGCAGTATTTT.

The CDR3 loop is CASLNSEKLFF. The CDR3 DNA is TGCGCCAGCCTAAACAGTGAAAAACTGTTTTTT. This chain joins TRBV4-3 and TRBJ1-4; D remains ambiguous. Germline CDR1 LGHNA, CDR2 YSLEER. V was shortened by 8 bases and J by 7 bases, with 8 bases between the two germline ends. This CDR3 comprises 11 residues.

V is TRBV28 and J is TRBJ1-2; D is undetermined. Trimming removed 7 bases from V and 2 bases from J, with 8 bases in between. The CDR3 totals 12 residues. Germline assignment: CDR1 MDHEN and CDR2 SYDVKM. The CDR3 region has the DNA TGTGCCAGCACACAACAGAACTATGGCTACACCTTC. Amino acids: CASTQQNYGYTF.

The chain links TRBV19 to TRBJ2-1; 8 bases fit TRBD1. The CDR3 sequence is 19 residues long. With 6 bases clipped from V and 5 bases from J, the junction kept 21 bases outside the gene matches. The germline gives CDR1 LNHDA, CDR2 SQIVND (reference sequence). This chain's CDR3 is CASSPPGQGFPSIHNEQFF. The CDR3 DNA is TGTGCCAGTAGCCCACCCGGACAGGGCTTTCCTAGTATCCACAATGAGCAGTTCTTC.

This chain connects TRBV15 to TRBJ1-2; no firm D call. This CDR3 spans 14 amino acids. Germline values: CDR1 LNHNV, CDR2 YYDKDF (reference sequence). V shed 0 bases and J shed 5 bases, with 10 bases lying between them. Written as DNA, the CDR3 is TGTGCCACCAGCAGAGATGTATTAGGGTATGGCTACACCTTC. Residues: CATSRDVLGYGYTF.

The genes are TRBV9 and TRBJ1-2; TRBD1 matches at 11 bases. The germline V gene encodes CDR1 SGDLS and CDR2 YYNGEE. J was trimmed by 4 bases and V by 4 bases; bases with no gene match: 6. This CDR3 spans 15 amino acids. The CDR3 DNA reads TGTGCCAGCAGCAGAGGACAGGGGGCCAGCTATGGCTACACCTTC. Residues: CASSRGQGASYGYTF.

The J gene is TRBJ2-5, the V gene TRBV21-1; TRBD1 reflects the table's D call only, with no check against the DNA. TRBJ2-7 explains the end of the DNA better; the J call may be wrong. TRBV21-1 is designated a pseudogene. This CDR3 is 15 amino acids long. In nucleotides, the CDR3 is TGTGCCAGCAGCGGACCGGGGACAAAGACCTACGAGCAGTACTTC. Amino acids: CASSGPGTKTYEQYF.

The chain uses TRBV5-8 and TRBJ2-1, with 7 bases identical to TRBD1. Germline lookup yields CDR1 SGHTS and CDR2 YDEGEE. The CDR3 contains 20 residues. Trimming at V came to 4 bases and at J to 2 bases, leaving 21 bases not matched to a gene. In DNA, the CDR3 is TGTGCCAGCAGCCGCCCCGGGGTTACAGGGGCGCAACTGGCCTACAATGAGCAGTTCTTC. Residues: CASSRPGVTGAQLAYNEQFF. The variable domain in full, with the rest retrieved from reference TRBV5-8 and TRBJ2-1, is EAGVTQSPTHLIKTRGQQATLRCSPISGHTSVYWYQQALGLGLQFLLWYDEGEERNRGNFPPRFSGRQFPNYSSELNVNALELEDSALYLCASSRPGVTGAQLAYNEQFFGPGTRLTVL.

The chain carries TRBV20-1 and TRBJ2-1; no clear D. V gave up 5 bases and J gave up 10 bases, with 9 bases separating them. The CDR3 loop spans 10 amino acids. Germline CDR1 DFQATT, CDR2 SNEGSKA (reference sequence). The CDR3 protein is CSALAKEQFF. In DNA form, the CDR3 reads TGCAGTGCTCTCGCCAAAGAGCAGTTCTTC.

This clone is a singleton in its sample. J is TRBJ2-7 and V is TRBV28; TRBD2 matches 9 bases. The length of the CDR3 is 14 residues. Losses at the gene ends were 3 bases for V and 2 bases for J; bases not matched to a gene: 2. Germline values: CDR1 MDHEN, CDR2 SYDVKM. CDR3 sequence: CASSFGGRAYEQYF. CDR3 DNA: TGTGCCAGCAGTTTTGGCGGGAGGGCCTACGAGCAGTACTTC.

The chain has TRBV14 and TRBJ2-1, with TRBD2 identical over 9 bases. Germline CDR1 reads SGHDN; CDR2 reads FVKESK. V lost 2 bases to trimming and J lost 4 bases; unmatched junction nucleotides: 12. CDR3 size: 18 residues. The CDR3 DNA sequence: TGTGCCAGCAGCCAAAGGGCAACTAGCGGGTCCGGATACAATGAGCAGTTCTTC. Protein product: CASSQRATSGSGYNEQFF.